The table lists the clone carrying this T cell receptor (beta chain) with many counts. Using RNA transcripts as the source, TCR beta CDR3 regions were amplified. Researchers ran a first-round RT-PCR on the TCR CDR3 using the HTBI primer set. TCRdb re-analysed the multiplex PCR reads in MiXCR, keeping a single row per CDR3 protein. The table records some 270,000 distinct CDR3 sequences, roughly 13% of them present only once. These data belong to a study of T cells in Graves' hyperthyroidism and ophthalmopathy. CDR1 MNHNS and CDR2 SASEGT come from the germline V gene. Between the trimmed V and J ends, which lost 6 bases and 7 bases, there was a span of 7 bases. The CDR3 runs 12 residues.

The receptor was derived from a woman aged 25-40 years with Graves' hyperthyroidism that later progressed to Graves' ophthalmopathy. V gene TRBV6-1 combines with J gene TRBJ1-6; D remains ambiguous. The sequenced sample was blood. The CDR3: CASSPQNSPLHF. As DNA, the CDR3 is TGTGCCAGCAGCCCACAGAATTCACCCCTCCACTTT.